Following are 27 T cell receptor beta chains from one sample sequenced in a study of shared clonotypes between healthy human individuals. TCRdb's table, derived via immunoSEQ multiplex PCR, lists solely in-frame clones and lacks some. The table has about 2,500,000 clones, more than 80% seen once; the top ten hold roughly 0.14%. Sequenced input: naive CD4+ T cells sorted from blood. Subset here: CD45RA+ positively selected. The receptors were sampled from a man aged 18-30 years in good health.

A note on this clone: Other DNA sequences in the same sample also yield this CDR3. The V and J genes are TRBV10-1 and TRBJ2-2; D is uncertain. The CDR3 totals 13 residues. Trimming shortened V by 4 bases and J by 2 bases, and 5 bases separated the two germline ends. Germline values: CDR1 WNHNN, CDR2 SYGVQD (reference sequence). Here the CDR3 DNA reads TGCGCCAGCAGTGTGGCCAACACCGGGGAGCTGTTTTTT. Translated, it gives CASSVANTGELFF.

This sequence joins TRBV5-4 and TRBJ2-7; TRBD1 matches 7 bases. Trimming removed 5 bases from V and 2 bases from J; junction bases left unmatched: 10. Germline V CDR1 and CDR2: SGHNT, YYREEE (reference sequence). CDR3 length: 15 residues. CDR3 protein: CASSPGTVGTYEQYF. DNA of the CDR3: TGTGCCAGCAGTCCCGGGACAGTGGGAACCTACGAGCAGTACTTC.

V gene TRBV6-6 combines with J gene TRBJ2-3; weak D call: TRBD1 (6 bases). The CDR3 loop spans 14 amino acids. V gave up 2 bases and J gave up 4 bases, with 10 bases separating them. Germline-derived CDR1 and CDR2 are MNHNY and SVGAGI (reference sequence). The CDR3 loop is CASSYSRGADTQYF. The CDR3 DNA is TGTGCCAGCAGTTACAGCAGGGGCGCAGATACGCAGTATTTT.

Turning to this clone: Other DNA sequences within the sample encode an identical CDR3. The genes are TRBV10-3 and TRBJ2-5; D uncertain. Trimming left V 3 bases short and J 5 bases short, with 4 bases between. CDR3 length equals 11 residues. Germline V gene lookup returns CDR1 ENHRY and CDR2 SYGVKD. The CDR3 here is CAISDSETQYF. The CDR3 nucleotides read TGTGCCATCAGTGACTCCGAGACCCAGTACTTC.

The chain combines TRBV15 with TRBJ1-4; possibly TRBD1 for D (5 bases). V was shortened by 0 bases and J by 0 bases, with 26 bases between the two germline ends. The CDR3 loop spans 22 amino acids. CDR1 is LNHNV, CDR2 YYDKDF, per germline (reference sequence). The CDR3 DNA is TGTGCCACCAGCAGAGATGGAGGGACTCAGCCGGAAGATTTTGCAACTAATGAAAAACTGTTTTTT. Its protein is CATSRDGGTQPEDFATNEKLFF. Based on the CDR3 plus reference TRBV15 and TRBJ1-4, the full variable domain is DAMVIQNPRYQVTQFGKPVTLSCSQTLNHNVMYWYQQKSSQAPKLLFHYYDKDFNNEADTPDNFQSRRPNTSFCFLDIRSPGLGDTAMYLCATSRDGGTQPEDFATNEKLFFGSGTQLSVL.

This chain joins TRBV6-1 and TRBJ2-3; D is ambiguous. The CDR3 contains 15 residues. CDR1 is MNHNS, CDR2 SASEGT, per germline. Trimming took 7 bases from V and 2 from J, leaving 16 bases between them. CDR3 sequence reads: CASTDPAILTDTQYF. The CDR3 DNA reads as TGTGCCAGCACGGACCCCGCGATCCTCACAGATACGCAGTATTTT.

This rearrangement joins TRBV4-1 to TRBJ2-2, with 7 bases identical to TRBD2. Germline CDR1 and CDR2: MGHRA and YSYEKL. Unmatched junction bases numbered 7, after V lost 1 base and J lost 5 bases. The CDR3 is 16 residues long. The CDR3 protein is CASSQVSWGGTGELFF. Here the CDR3 DNA reads TGCGCCAGCAGCCAAGTTTCGTGGGGGGGTACCGGGGAGCTGTTTTTT.

This sequence joins TRBV28 and TRBJ2-1, with 13 bases matching TRBD2. V was pared by 5 bases and J by 0 bases, with 13 bases of the junction left unmatched. The CDR3 is 20 residues long. CDR1 and CDR2 from the germline V gene are MDHEN and SYDVKM. The CDR3 loop is CASSHGGLAGRRSSYNEQFF. CDR3 coding DNA: TGTGCCAGCAGTCATGGGGGACTAGCGGGGCGAAGGAGCTCCTACAATGAGCAGTTCTTC.

The chain joins TRBV7-2 to TRBJ2-1, with D unresolved. The CDR3 spans 16 residues. CDR1 SGHTA and CDR2 FQGNSA come from the germline V gene. Trimming shortened V by 1 base and J by 0 bases, and 10 bases separated the two germline ends. CDR3 in DNA: TGTGCCAGCAGCTTAGTTGGGGAAAGCTCCTACAATGAGCAGTTCTTC. Translating gives CASSLVGESSYNEQFF. The entire variable domain, with the rest obtained from reference TRBV7-2 and TRBJ2-1, is as follows: GAGVSQSPSNKVTEKGKDVELRCDPISGHTALYWYRQSLGQGLEFLIYFQGNSAPDKSGLPSDRFSAERTGGSVSTLTIQRTQQEDSAVYLCASSLVGESSYNEQFFGPGTRLTVL.

The V gene is TRBV5-1, the J gene TRBJ1-4; TRBD1 is a possible D gene (5 bases). This CDR3 is 16 amino acids long. CDR1 SGHRS and CDR2 YFSETQ come from the germline V gene. V gave up 4 bases and J gave up 0 bases, with 13 bases separating them. The CDR3 is CASSRDGLSTNEKLFF. Written as DNA, the CDR3 is TGCGCCAGCAGCCGGGACGGACTGTCAACTAATGAAAAACTGTTTTTT.

The CDR3 DNA follows: TGTGCCTGGAGAGGGCAGTCTAATGAAAAACTGTTTTTT. This translates into CAWRGQSNEKLFF. The J gene is TRBJ1-4, the V gene TRBV30; D gene uncertain. The germline CDR1 and CDR2 sequences are GTSNPN and SVGIG (reference sequence). The V end was cut by 3 bases, the J end by 3 bases, with 8 bases between. This CDR3 spans 13 amino acids.

CDR3 in amino acids: CASSESGGAETQYF. The CDR3 bases are TGCGCCAGCAGTGAGTCGGGGGGAGCAGAGACCCAGTACTTC. This chain joins TRBV10-2 and TRBJ2-5, with D possibly being TRBD2 (6 bases). Trimming cost V 0 bases and J 4 bases, with 9 bases left between them. The CDR3 loop spans 14 amino acids. Germline values: CDR1 WSHSY, CDR2 SAAADI.

The gene calls are TRBV6-5 and TRBJ1-1; weak D call: TRBD1 (5 bases). Germline CDR1 is MNHEY and CDR2 is SVGAGI. CDR3 size: 14 residues. The V end lost 6 bases, the J end lost 0 bases, and 11 bases lay between the germline ends. In nucleotides, the CDR3 is TGTGCCAGCAGACTCAGACAGATGAACACTGAAGCTTTCTTT. This encodes CASRLRQMNTEAFF.

This clone is a singleton in its sample. This chain joins TRBV5-5 and TRBJ2-7; a weak D match, TRBD2 (6 bases). Germline CDR1 reads SGHKS; CDR2 reads YYEKEE (reference sequence). The germline V and J ends were trimmed by 0 bases and 3 bases, with 16 bases remaining between them. This CDR3 region has 16 residues. The CDR3 region has the DNA TGTGCCAGCAGCTTGGACCCGGGCGGGGATTTCTACGAGCAGTACTTC. Its translation: CASSLDPGGDFYEQYF.

The chain carries TRBV19 and TRBJ2-1, with D unresolved. The CDR3 is made up of 15 amino acids. Germline V gene sequence: CDR1 LNHDA, CDR2 SQIVND (reference sequence). V was trimmed by 7 bases and J by 1 base, leaving 14 bases between them. The CDR3 DNA sequence: TGTGCCAGTACCAGTACCCCCTCATCCTACAATGAGCAGTTCTTC. This translates into CASTSTPSSYNEQFF.

The chain combines TRBV15 with TRBJ2-5; the match to TRBD2 covers 7 bases. With V trimmed by 1 base and J by 4 bases, 6 bases remained unmatched. This CDR3 has 15 residues. Looked up from germline, CDR1 is LNHNV and CDR2 is YYDKDF (reference sequence). The CDR3 DNA sequence: TGTGCCACCAGCAGAGGGACTAGAGGTGTAGAGACCCAGTACTTC. Translation gives CATSRGTRGVETQYF.

This chain joins TRBV18 and TRBJ2-3, with 11 positions matching TRBD1. V dropped 3 bases and J dropped 4; count of bases not matched to a gene: 6. CDR3 length: 16 residues. Germline CDR1 reads KGHSH; CDR2 reads LQKENI. Here the CDR3 reads CASSPPGTGGSDTQYF. Written as DNA, the CDR3 is TGTGCCAGCTCACCCCCCGGGACAGGGGGTTCAGATACGCAGTATTTT.

The chain recombines TRBV9 with TRBJ1-2; tentatively, D is TRBD1 (5 bases). This CDR3 region has 15 residues. In germline, CDR1 is SGDLS, CDR2 YYNGEE. Trimming pared 4 bases from V and 5 bases from J, leaving 18 bases between. The CDR3 region is CASSNRATGPYGYTF. In nucleotides, the CDR3 is TGTGCCAGCAGCAACCGGGCTACAGGCCCGTATGGCTACACCTTC.

The chain is built from TRBV2 and TRBJ1-6; D ambiguous. The germline gives CDR1 SNHLY, CDR2 FYNNEI. The CDR3 loop spans 11 amino acids. With 8 bases removed from V and 7 bases from J, the gap between germline ends came to 6 bases. The CDR3 loop is CASGGNSPLHF. The CDR3 DNA reads as TGTGCCAGCGGAGGGAATTCACCCCTCCACTTT.

The rearrangement joins TRBV6-1 to TRBJ2-3; 10 bases align to TRBD2. The CDR3 spans 15 residues. CDR1 is MNHNS and CDR2 is SASEGT in the germline V gene. After removal of 7 bases from V and 1 base from J, the junction contained 5 bases not matched to a gene. The CDR3 loop reads CASKQGLAGTDTQYF. CDR3 sequence (DNA): TGTGCCAGCAAACAAGGACTAGCGGGCACAGATACGCAGTATTTT.

The genes are TRBV11-2 and TRBJ2-1; TRBD1 agrees at 9 bases. The CDR3 is 14 residues long. Looked up from germline, CDR1 is SGHAT and CDR2 is FQNNGV. Losses at the gene ends were 7 bases for V and 7 bases for J; bases not matched to a gene: 8. The CDR3 DNA is TGTGCCAGCACCCAAACAGGGGGCTCGAATGAGCAGTTCTTC. Encoded protein: CASTQTGGSNEQFF.

This clone is a singleton in its sample. Other DNA sequences of this sample code for an identical CDR3. The chain links TRBV4-1 to TRBJ2-3; D may be TRBD2 (5 bases). The germline V gene encodes CDR1 MGHRA and CDR2 YSYEKL. This CDR3 has 15 amino acids. The ends were cut back, 1 base at V and 1 base at J, with 9 bases in the middle. CDR3 region: CASSQVGVGTDTQYF. As DNA, the CDR3 is TGCGCCAGCAGCCAAGTGGGAGTAGGCACAGATACGCAGTATTTT.

V gene TRBV18 combines with J gene TRBJ2-5, with D unresolved. Germline V gives CDR1 KGHSH, CDR2 LQKENI. There are 13 residues in the CDR3. Trimming shortened V by 6 bases and J by 5 bases, and 13 bases separated the two germline ends. CDR3 in DNA: TGTGCCAGCTCCCCCAGACAACTGGAGACCCAGTACTTC. As protein: CASSPRQLETQYF. The full variable domain, in which reference TRBV18 and TRBJ2-5 provide the parts outside the CDR3, is NAGVMQNPRHLVRRRGQEARLRCSPMKGHSHVYWYRQLPEEGLKFMVYLQKENIIDESGMPKERFSAEFPKEGPSILRIQQVVRGDSAAYFCASSPRQLETQYFGPGTRLLVL.

V and J are TRBV5-1 and TRBJ1-3; TRBD1 aligns across 7 bases. Unmatched junction bases numbered 4, after V lost 4 bases and J lost 0 bases. The length of the CDR3 is 15 residues. Germline CDR1 is SGHRS and CDR2 is YFSETQ. In nucleotides, the CDR3 is TGCGCCAGCAGCCGTGAGGGGGCCTCTGGAAACACCATATATTTT. It is translated as CASSREGASGNTIYF.

This chain's CDR3 is CASRSRDKLTDTQYF. In DNA, the CDR3 is TGTGCCAGCAGGTCACGGGACAAACTCACAGATACGCAGTATTTT. The chain links TRBV6-5 to TRBJ2-3; a weak D match, TRBD1 (6 bases). Trimming removed 6 bases at V and 2 bases at J, with 15 bases between. CDR3 size: 15 residues. CDR1 is MNHEY and CDR2 is SVGAGI in the germline V gene.

The chain links TRBV5-6 to TRBJ1-1; D is unresolved. The V gene's germline CDR1 is SGHDT and CDR2 YYEEEE. The V end was cut by 3 bases, the J end by 0 bases, with 18 bases between. The CDR3 runs 17 residues. Written as DNA, the CDR3 is TGTGCCAGCAGCTCGGGAGGGCGAGGGCTGTTGAACACTGAAGCTTTCTTT. Its translation: CASSSGGRGLLNTEAFF.

As for this clone: In the same sample, other DNA sequences code for this CDR3. The V gene is TRBV27, the J gene TRBJ2-7; D might be TRBD1 or TRBD2, each matching 7 bases. Germline assignment: CDR1 MNHEY and CDR2 SMNVEV (reference sequence). The CDR3 totals 14 residues. Trimming stripped 5 bases from V and 0 bases from J, with 11 bases between. The CDR3: CASSLRGGSYEQYF. For the CDR3, the DNA is TGTGCCAGCAGTCTCAGGGGGGGCTCCTACGAGCAGTACTTC.